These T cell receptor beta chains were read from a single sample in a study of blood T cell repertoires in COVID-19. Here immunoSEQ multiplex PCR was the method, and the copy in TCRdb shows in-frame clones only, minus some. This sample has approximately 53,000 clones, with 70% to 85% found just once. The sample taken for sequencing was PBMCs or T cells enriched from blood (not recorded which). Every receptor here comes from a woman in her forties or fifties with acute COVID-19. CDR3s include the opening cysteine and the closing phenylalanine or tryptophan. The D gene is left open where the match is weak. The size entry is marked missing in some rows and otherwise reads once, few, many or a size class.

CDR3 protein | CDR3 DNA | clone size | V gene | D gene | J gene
CASSSRVEGNTIYF | TGTGCCAGCAGTTCCAGGGTGGAGGGAAACACCATATATTTT | . | TRBV5-4 | . | TRBJ1-3
CSASTPGTGFGYGYTF | TGCAGTGCTAGTACACCCGGGACAGGGTTTGGGTATGGCTACACCTTC | . | TRBV20-1 | TRBD1 | TRBJ1-2
CASSLEFRGTGELFF | TGTGCCAGCAGCTTAGAATTCAGGGGAACCGGGGAGCTGTTTTTT | . | TRBV7-9 | . | TRBJ2-2
CASSVGTGGKTQYF | TGTGCCAGCAGCGTCGGGACAGGGGGAAAGACCCAGTACTTC | . | TRBV11-2 | TRBD1 | TRBJ2-5
CASSLTGELFF | TGTGCCAGCAGTTTAACCGGGGAGCTGTTTTTT | . | TRBV9 | . | TRBJ2-2
CSVAGDRETQYF | TGCAGCGTCGCCGGGGACAGGGAGACCCAGTACTTC | . | TRBV29-1 | TRBD1 | TRBJ2-5
CASSFRETGNTIYF | TGTGCCAGCAGTTTCCGTGAGACTGGAAACACCATATATTTT | few | TRBV27 | . | TRBJ1-3
CASSVGSGGLETQYF | TGTGCCAGCAGCGTAGGCTCAGGGGGCCTGGAGACCCAGTACTTC | few | TRBV9 | TRBD1 | TRBJ2-5
CASSFSLDRGFYEQYF | TGTGCCAGCAGCTTCTCCCTCGACAGGGGGTTCTACGAGCAGTACTTC | once | TRBV5-5 | TRBD1 | TRBJ2-7
CASSSQTGAYTGELFF | TGTGCCAGCAGTTCCCAGACAGGGGCCTACACCGGGGAGCTGTTTTTT | . | TRBV27 | TRBD1 | TRBJ2-2
CASSPSGVGTDTQYF | TGTGCCAGCTCACCGTCGGGGGTTGGCACAGATACGCAGTATTTT | . | TRBV18 | . | TRBJ2-3
CASSGALAGGAIYNEQFF | TGTGCCAGCAGCGGGGCGCTAGCGGGGGGCGCGATTTACAATGAGCAGTTCTTC | . | TRBV9 | TRBD2 | TRBJ2-1
CASSLGGGSPLHF | TGTGCCAGCAGTTTAGGCGGCGGTTCACCCCTCCACTTT | . | TRBV27 | . | TRBJ1-6